The table lists the clone carrying this T cell receptor (beta chain) with many counts. Its ends do not fully match the called genes, so a read error is possible. The sample's treatment: oral pan-JAK inhibitor, 5-10 mg twice daily. RNA, once extracted, was reverse transcribed into cDNA for use as the sequencing template. Method: immunoSEQ multiplex PCR; TCRdb's copy keeps in-frame clones and lacks some. Of about 220,000 clones listed, less than 75% are singletons. The sample belongs to a study of CD8+ T cells in alopecia areata. The CDR3 contains 12 residues. CDR1 SQVTM and CDR2 ANQGSEA come from the germline V gene.

This material consisted of CD4+ T cells sorted from blood, taken at week 4, from a patient treated with tofacitinib. The sequence came from a human donor with alopecia areata. The chain has TRBV29-1 and TRBJ2-3; D perhaps matches TRBD2 (6 bases). For the CDR3, the DNA is TGCAGCGCTGAAAGCGGGACAGATACGCAGTATTTT. Translating gives CSAESGTDTQYF.